Each of the 21 T cell receptor beta chains below was sequenced from the same sample in a study of long-term antiretroviral therapy in people with HIV (dated 2022 in TCRdb). The immunoSEQ hsTCRB v3.0 assay was used at survey level resolution for TRB variable region sequencing. TCRdb mirrors the immuneACCESS table, restricted to in-frame sequences. Some clones are absent from its copies; in checked studies, under half trace to an unresolved V gene, and the reason for the others is unknown. The sample yields over 30,000 clones; around 97% were counted once. In total, the top ten clones hold around 2% of the sample. Sequenced material: unsorted PBMCs, taken 7.6 years after starting antiretroviral therapy. The receptors derive from a young man with HIV.

The chain combines TRBV11-1 with TRBJ2-1; D ambiguous. This CDR3 spans 12 amino acids. The germline V gene encodes CDR1 SGHAT and CDR2 FQDESV (reference sequence). V lost 5 bases and J lost 6, with 8 bases in between. The CDR3: CASSISSNEQFF. CDR3 coding DNA: TGTGCCAGCAGCATTAGCAGCAATGAGCAGTTCTTC.

The rearrangement joins TRBV4-2 to TRBJ1-2; D is possibly TRBD1 (5 bases). CDR3 length equals 17 residues. V gave up 0 bases and J gave up 5 bases, with 19 bases separating them. Germline CDR1 reads LGHNA; CDR2 reads YNFKEQ. The CDR3 DNA reads as TGTGCCAGCAGCCAAGAACCACTTGGTGGGACTTCATATGGCTACACCTTC. Translating gives CASSQEPLGGTSYGYTF.

The CDR3: CASSEPVYNEQFF. The CDR3 DNA is TGTGCCAGCAGTGAGCCCGTGTACAATGAGCAGTTCTTC. The rearrangement uses TRBV25-1 and TRBJ2-1; no clear D gene. The CDR3 runs to 13 residues. V lost 3 bases and J lost 4, with 7 bases in between. Germline loops: CDR1 MGHDK, CDR2 SYGVNS.

This chain links TRBV7-2 with TRBJ2-3, with D possibly being TRBD1 (6 bases). CDR1 is SGHTA and CDR2 is FQGNSA in the germline V gene. The V gene lost 1 base and the J gene lost 4 bases, with 9 bases spanning the gap. The CDR3 is 14 residues long. DNA of the CDR3: TGTGCCAGCAGCTTAGGGGGGCCGGCAGATACGCAGTATTTT. This sequence encodes CASSLGGPADTQYF.

CDR3 in DNA: TGTGCCACACGACAGGGACGGGCCAACGTCCTGACTTTC. Its protein product is CATRQGRANVLTF. The V and J genes are TRBV27 and TRBJ2-6, with 7 nucleotides matching TRBD1. The CDR3 length is 13 residues. Losses at the gene ends were 10 bases for V and 5 bases for J; bases not matched to a gene: 5. Germline V gives CDR1 MNHEY, CDR2 SMNVEV (reference sequence).

The rearrangement uses TRBV5-4 and TRBJ1-3, with 9 positions matching TRBD1. CDR1 is SGHNT, CDR2 YYREEE, per germline (reference sequence). This CDR3 is 15 amino acids long. V was clipped by 4 bases and J by 0 bases; unmatched bases: 2. Here the CDR3 reads CASSRTGASGNTIYF. The CDR3 DNA sequence: TGTGCCAGCAGCCGGACAGGGGCCTCTGGAAACACCATATATTTT.

This sequence joins TRBV7-9 and TRBJ1-1; 10 nucleotides agree with TRBD1. Trimming cost V 5 bases and J 3 bases; bases outside gene matches: 6. The CDR3 is 15 amino acids. Germline lookup yields CDR1 SEHNR and CDR2 FQNEAQ (reference sequence). CDR3 in amino acids: CASSNRDRGHTEAFF. The CDR3 DNA is TGTGCCAGCAGCAACCGGGACAGGGGACACACTGAAGCTTTCTTT.

The chain uses TRBV29-1 and TRBJ2-2; 9 bases match TRBD1. With V trimmed by 6 bases and J by 6 bases, 8 bases remained unmatched. The CDR3 runs to 14 residues. Germline CDR1 SQVTM, CDR2 ANQGSEA. The CDR3: CSVGDRDDAGELFF. CDR3 bases: TGCAGCGTGGGGGACAGGGATGATGCCGGGGAGCTGTTTTTT.

The J gene is TRBJ2-7, the V gene TRBV7-6; D call uncertain. Trimming cost V 4 bases and J 0 bases, with 13 bases left between them. The CDR3 spans 15 residues. CDR1 is SGHVS, CDR2 FNYEAQ, per germline. The CDR3 nucleotides read TGTGCCAGCAGCTCCCTCCTGGACGGCTCCTACGAGCAGTACTTC. Its protein is CASSSLLDGSYEQYF.

The DNA for the CDR3 is TGTGCCAGCAGTGGGCAGATCCACGGGGAGCTGTTTTTT. Amino acid sequence: CASSGQIHGELFF. The V call is TRBV6-4, the J call TRBJ2-2; D ambiguous. The CDR3 covers 13 residues. Germline V CDR1 and CDR2: MRHNA, SNTAGT. V lost 4 bases, J lost 7 bases, and 10 bases lay in between.

CDR3 in amino acids: CASSAGMVNEQFF. CDR3 bases: TGTGCCAGCAGCGCCGGGATGGTTAATGAGCAGTTCTTC. V is TRBV9 and J is TRBJ2-1, with D possibly TRBD2 on 5 matching bases. Germline-derived CDR1 and CDR2 are SGDLS and YYNGEE. The CDR3 totals 13 residues. The ends were cut back, 3 bases at V and 7 bases at J, with 11 bases in the middle.

The chain joins TRBV5-5 to TRBJ1-4; D is unclear. Germline V CDR1 and CDR2: SGHKS, YYEKEE (reference sequence). This CDR3 is 14 amino acids long. With 2 bases removed from V and 7 bases from J, the gap between germline ends came to 12 bases. CDR3 residues: CASSFAVWGEKLFF. The CDR3 nucleotides read TGTGCCAGCAGCTTCGCGGTTTGGGGTGAAAAACTGTTTTTT.

The chain links TRBV20-1 to TRBJ2-1, with 7 bases matching TRBD2. CDR1 and CDR2 from the germline V gene are DFQATT and SNEGSKA (reference sequence). Trimming took 1 base from V and 9 from J; bases not matched to a gene: 0. CDR3 length: 11 amino acids. CDR3 nucleotides: TGCAGTGCTAGAGCGGGAGGTGAGCAGTTCTTC. This translates into CSARAGGEQFF.

The rearrangement links TRBV19 to TRBJ1-6; no clear D. Looked up from germline, CDR1 is LNHDA and CDR2 is SQIVND (reference sequence). The CDR3 has 14 amino acids. V dropped 0 bases and J dropped 10 bases, with 10 bases sitting between them. The CDR3 region is CASSIEDSGSPLHF. CDR3 DNA sequence: TGTGCCAGTAGTATAGAGGACTCCGGATCACCCCTCCACTTT.

V usage is TRBV7-9 and J usage is TRBJ2-1; 8 bases are shared with TRBD2. From germline, CDR1 is SEHNR and CDR2 FQNEAQ (reference sequence). The CDR3 length is 16 residues. After removal of 5 bases from V and 5 bases from J, the junction contained 11 bases not matched to a gene. The CDR3 bases are TGTGCCAGCAGCCCCCCGGGAGCGGGGGACCACAATGAGCAGTTCTTC. Translated, it gives CASSPPGAGDHNEQFF.

The chain employs TRBV27 and TRBJ2-7; D may match TRBD1 or TRBD2 (6 bases each). The CDR3 is 14 residues long. From germline, CDR1 is MNHEY and CDR2 SMNVEV (reference sequence). Trimming pared 2 bases from V and 5 bases from J, leaving 13 bases between. The CDR3 loop reads CASSLGSGGHEQYF. The CDR3 region has the DNA TGTGCCAGCAGTTTAGGTAGTGGGGGGCACGAGCAGTACTTC.

The rearrangement uses TRBV5-4 and TRBJ2-1; no reliable D call. The CDR3 is 11 residues long. The V gene's germline CDR1 is SGHNT and CDR2 YYREEE (reference sequence). Trimming took 2 bases from V and 8 from J, leaving 5 bases between them. CDR3 DNA: TGTGCCAGCAGCTTTGGGCATGAGCAGTTCTTC. It yields the protein CASSFGHEQFF.

The rearrangement uses TRBV7-3 and TRBJ1-1; D perhaps matches TRBD1 (5 bases). V was shortened by 3 bases and J by 3 bases, with 11 bases between the two germline ends. CDR3 length: 14 residues. Germline CDR1 is SGHTA and CDR2 is FQGTGA. The CDR3 sequence: CASSFEGADTEAFF. The CDR3 DNA reads as TGTGCCAGCAGCTTTGAAGGGGCGGACACTGAAGCTTTCTTT.

The genes are TRBV5-1 and TRBJ2-2; D remains unclear. V gave up 2 bases and J gave up 6 bases, with 2 bases separating them. This CDR3 has 11 amino acids. Germline lookup yields CDR1 SGHRS and CDR2 YFSETQ. The CDR3 DNA reads TGCGCCAGCAGCTTAGCCGGGGAGCTGTTTTTT. Translated, it gives CASSLAGELFF.

This chain connects TRBV10-3 to TRBJ1-6; perhaps TRBD1 as D (5 bases). Trimming cost V 6 bases and J 3 bases, with 18 bases left between them. Germline lookup yields CDR1 ENHRY and CDR2 SYGVKD. This CDR3 has 17 residues. CDR3 bases: TGTGCCATCAGCGCCGAGGTGGGGGAATTCTATAATTCACCCCTCCACTTT. This encodes CAISAEVGEFYNSPLHF.

The chain carries TRBV2 and TRBJ1-1; TRBD1 matches at 8 bases. Losses at the gene ends were 5 bases for V and 2 bases for J; bases not matched to a gene: 7. Germline-derived CDR1 and CDR2 are SNHLY and FYNNEI. The CDR3 consists of 15 residues. The chain's CDR3 is CASSLDRGYNTEAFF. In DNA form, the CDR3 reads TGTGCCAGCAGTCTAGACAGGGGATATAACACTGAAGCTTTCTTT.